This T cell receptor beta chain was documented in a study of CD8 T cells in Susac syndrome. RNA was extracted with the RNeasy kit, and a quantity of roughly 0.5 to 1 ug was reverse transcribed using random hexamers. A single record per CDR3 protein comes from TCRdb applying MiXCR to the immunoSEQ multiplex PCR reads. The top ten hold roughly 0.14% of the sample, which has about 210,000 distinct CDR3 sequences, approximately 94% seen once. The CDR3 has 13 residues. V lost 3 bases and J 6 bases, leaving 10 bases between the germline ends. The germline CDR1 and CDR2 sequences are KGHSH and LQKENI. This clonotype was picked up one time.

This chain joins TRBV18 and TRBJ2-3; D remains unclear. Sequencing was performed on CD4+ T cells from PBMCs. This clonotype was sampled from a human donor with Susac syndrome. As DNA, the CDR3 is TGTGCCAGCTCACCGCCAGCTAGGGATACGCAGTATTTT. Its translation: CASSPPARDTQYF.